The 26 T cell receptor beta chains presented below share a single source sample, sequenced in a study of Ad26.COV2.S vaccination and SARS-CoV-2 variants. Here immunoSEQ multiplex PCR was the method, and the copy in TCRdb shows in-frame clones only, minus some. The table lists fewer than 800,000 clones, roughly 90% of them singletons. Treatment here: over 15 received Ad26.COV2.S at low or high dose, single or two shots; about 5 received placebo; per-sample allocation not given. Sampling was performed 63 days after the first vaccine or placebo injection. The specimen comprised peripheral blood, sampled in a trial of Ad26.COV2.S vaccine versus placebo. Receptors originate from a person aged 18-60 years who received the Ad26.COV2.S COVID-19 vaccine or a placebo.

The CDR3 region has the DNA TGTGCCACCAGTGAGGGATTAGCGGGGGAAGAGACCCAGTACTTC. This encodes CATSEGLAGEETQYF. The chain combines TRBV24-1 with TRBJ2-5; the match to TRBD2 covers 9 bases. Germline lookup yields CDR1 KGHDR and CDR2 SFDVKD. Losses at the gene ends were 4 bases for V and 3 bases for J; bases not matched to a gene: 5. The CDR3 contains 15 residues.

The chain recombines TRBV7-9 with TRBJ2-2; 7 nucleotides line up with TRBD2. There are 18 residues in the CDR3. CDR1 is SEHNR, CDR2 FQNEAQ, per germline (reference sequence). After removal of 6 bases from V and 1 base from J, the junction contained 14 bases not matched to a gene. The DNA of the CDR3 is TGTGCCAGCAGGAGCCACTCGAGGGGCGGGGGGAACACCGGGGAGCTGTTTTTT. This sequence encodes CASRSHSRGGGNTGELFF.

This clone was seen only once. The chain recombines TRBV11-2 with TRBJ1-6, with D tentatively TRBD1 (5 bases). Germline-derived CDR1 and CDR2 are SGHAT and FQNNGV. V dropped 0 bases and J dropped 8 bases, with 11 bases sitting between them. This CDR3 has 15 amino acids. As DNA, the CDR3 is TGTGCCAGCAGCTTAGAAGGGACGAAGCATTCACCCCTCCACTTT. Its translation is CASSLEGTKHSPLHF.

The V gene is TRBV5-4, the J gene TRBJ2-7, with 7 nucleotides matching TRBD1. This CDR3 contains 15 residues. The junction had 13 bases not matched to a gene; V was cut back by 3 bases and J by 7 bases. CDR1 and CDR2 from the germline V gene are SGHNT and YYREEE (reference sequence). DNA for the CDR3: TGTGCCAGCAGCTCGAGAACTACAGGGGTTCTGGAGCAGTACTTC. As protein: CASSSRTTGVLEQYF.

This chain uses TRBV7-9 with TRBJ1-1; no firm D call. Trimming shortened V by 1 base and J by 2 bases, and 8 bases separated the two germline ends. The germline CDR1 and CDR2 sequences are SEHNR and FQNEAQ (reference sequence). The CDR3 is 14 amino acids. The CDR3 loop reads CASSLEVTNTEAFF. CDR3 in DNA: TGTGCCAGCAGCTTAGAGGTCACCAACACTGAAGCTTTCTTT.

As for this clone: Distinct nucleotide sequences in the sample also encode this CDR3. The chain recombines TRBV5-1 with TRBJ1-6; possibly TRBD1 for D (5 bases). The germline V gene encodes CDR1 SGHRS and CDR2 YFSETQ. The ends were cut back, 0 bases at V and 9 bases at J, with 10 bases in the middle. The CDR3 loop spans 14 amino acids. In DNA form, the CDR3 reads TGCGCCAGCAGCTTGGCAGGGAGGGGTTCACCCCTCCACTTT. Translated: CASSLAGRGSPLHF.

The CDR3 DNA reads as TGTGCCACCAGCAGGGGCAGGGGGTCCTACGAGCAGTACTTC. Protein: CATSRGRGSYEQYF. This chain uses TRBV15 with TRBJ2-7; TRBD1 matches 7 bases. The CDR3 consists of 14 residues. Germline CDR1 reads LNHNV; CDR2 reads YYDKDF (reference sequence). V lost 3 bases and J lost 1; bases outside the gene matches: 3.

This chain joins TRBV30 and TRBJ1-1, with a possible D match to TRBD1 (5 bases). Germline V lookup: CDR1 GTSNPN, CDR2 SVGIG (reference sequence). The V gene lost 0 bases and the J gene lost 2 bases, with 7 bases spanning the gap. This CDR3 is built from 13 residues. CDR3 sequence: CAWSVDSNTEAFF. CDR3 DNA: TGTGCCTGGAGTGTAGACAGCAACACTGAAGCTTTCTTT. Complete variable domain (other parts from reference TRBV30 and TRBJ1-1): SQTIHQWPATLVQPVGSPLSLECTVEGTSNPNLYWYRQAAGRGLQLLFYSVGIGQISSEVPQNLSASRPQDRQFILSSKKLLLSDSGFYLCAWSVDSNTEAFFGQGTRLTVV.

The chain combines TRBV24-1 with TRBJ2-3; D uncertain. V lost 1 base and J lost 1, with 2 bases in between. The CDR3 sequence is 13 residues long. CDR1 KGHDR and CDR2 SFDVKD come from the germline V gene. In DNA form, the CDR3 reads TGTGCCACCAGTGATTTCGGCACAGATACGCAGTATTTT. Protein: CATSDFGTDTQYF.

Here the CDR3 reads CASSFGQGLSNQPQHF. The DNA of the CDR3 is TGTGCCAGCAGCTTCGGACAGGGTTTAAGCAATCAGCCCCAGCATTTT. The genes are TRBV7-2 and TRBJ1-5; 8 bases are shared with TRBD1. V shed 3 bases and J 1 base; nucleotides not matched to a gene: 5. This CDR3 spans 16 amino acids. Germline V gene sequence: CDR1 SGHTA, CDR2 FQGNSA.

The chain carries TRBV7-2 and TRBJ2-2; the match to TRBD2 covers 9 bases. Trimming cost V 5 bases and J 4 bases; bases outside gene matches: 11. CDR1 and CDR2 from the germline V gene are SGHTA and FQGNSA. This CDR3 contains 17 residues. The CDR3: CASSGSGLAGRTGELFF. As DNA, the CDR3 is TGTGCCAGCAGCGGGAGCGGTCTAGCGGGACGCACCGGGGAGCTGTTTTTT.

The rearrangement links TRBV18 to TRBJ1-5; D call uncertain. Trimming cost V 5 bases and J 3 bases, with 8 bases left between them. Germline CDR1 is KGHSH and CDR2 is LQKENI. The CDR3 extends over 13 amino acids. The CDR3 is CASSEATNQPQHF. The CDR3 nucleotides are TGTGCCAGCTCAGAGGCAACCAATCAGCCCCAGCATTTT.

The chain links TRBV5-4 to TRBJ1-4; no clear D gene. Deletions cut 0 bases from V and 7 bases from J, with 10 bases between. The germline gives CDR1 SGHNT, CDR2 YYREEE (reference sequence). CDR3 length: 14 amino acids. The CDR3 nucleotides read TGTGCCAGCAGCTTGGCCGGGCCGGGTGAAAAACTGTTTTTT. It translates to CASSLAGPGEKLFF.

As concerns this clone: The sample contains more than one DNA sequence encoding this CDR3. This CDR3 is CASSPSTDTQYF. CDR3 DNA: TGTGCCAGCTCACCCTCCACAGATACGCAGTATTTT. This chain connects TRBV18 to TRBJ2-3, with no clear D. This CDR3 has 12 residues. Between the trimmed V and J ends, which lost 3 bases and 2 bases, there was a span of 3 bases. CDR1 is KGHSH, CDR2 LQKENI, per germline.

CDR3 sequence reads: CASSLAPVDSPLHF. CDR3 sequence (DNA): TGTGCCAGCAGCTTAGCGCCAGTTGATTCACCCCTCCACTTT. The chain joins TRBV7-9 to TRBJ1-6; D gene uncertain. Germline lookup yields CDR1 SEHNR and CDR2 FQNEAQ (reference sequence). The CDR3 runs 14 residues. V shed 0 bases and J shed 8 bases, with 8 bases lying between them.

The chain uses TRBV19 and TRBJ1-2; 7 bases are shared with TRBD1. After removal of 5 bases from V and 8 bases from J, the junction contained 11 bases not matched to a gene. Germline CDR1 is LNHDA and CDR2 is SQIVND (reference sequence). The CDR3 extends over 14 amino acids. The CDR3 loop is CASSSGQERPGYTF. CDR3 DNA: TGTGCCAGTAGTTCCGGACAGGAACGCCCGGGCTACACCTTC.

The chain is built from TRBV11-2 and TRBJ2-5, with 11 bases fitting TRBD2. CDR3 length equals 14 residues. Germline V lookup: CDR1 SGHAT, CDR2 FQNNGV. After removal of 5 bases from V and 4 bases from J, the junction contained 3 bases not matched to a gene. The chain's CDR3 is CASSPGTSGETQYF. The CDR3 bases are TGTGCCAGCAGCCCCGGGACTAGCGGAGAGACCCAGTACTTC.

CDR3 amino acids: CATSPGQGVGTQYF. The CDR3 coding sequence is TGTGCCACCAGTCCCGGACAGGGGGTGGGGACCCAGTACTTC. The genes are TRBV24-1 and TRBJ2-5; 10 bases map to TRBD1. Per germline, CDR1 KGHDR and CDR2 SFDVKD. The CDR3 contains 14 residues. J was trimmed by 7 bases and V by 6 bases; bases with no gene match: 7.

The chain combines TRBV24-1 with TRBJ2-5, with 10 bases identical to TRBD1. The trim removed 4 bases at V and 3 bases at J, leaving 4 bases unmatched. Per the germline V gene, CDR1 is KGHDR and CDR2 is SFDVKD. CDR3 size: 15 residues. In nucleotides, the CDR3 is TGTGCCACCAGTGAGAGGGGACAGGGGAAAGAGACCCAGTACTTC. It translates to CATSERGQGKETQYF.

The V gene is TRBV6-5, the J gene TRBJ1-1; D remains ambiguous. Deletions cut 7 bases from V and 8 bases from J, with 11 bases between. Germline values: CDR1 MNHEY, CDR2 SVGAGI. This CDR3 is built from 11 residues. For the CDR3, the DNA is TGTGCCAGCACCAGGAGCGGGGAAGCTTTCTTT. This encodes CASTRSGEAFF.

The CDR3 nucleotides read TGTGCCAGCAGTTGGGAATCTAACAATGAGCAGTTCTTC. Translated: CASSWESNNEQFF. The chain uses TRBV6-2 or TRBV6-3 and TRBJ2-1, with unresolved D. V was trimmed by 4 bases and J by 5 bases, leaving 9 bases between them. The CDR3 is 13 amino acids. Germline V gene lookup returns CDR1 MNHEY and CDR2 SVGEGT.

The chain couples TRBV9 to TRBJ2-1; TRBD2 is a possible D gene (6 bases). The germline V gene has CDR1 SGDLS and CDR2 YYNGEE. This CDR3 region has 14 residues. Trimming cost V 0 bases and J 10 bases, with 14 bases left between them. CDR3 bases: TGTGCCAGCAGCGTAGTCCCGACGGCGGGGGAGCAGTTCTTC. Amino acids: CASSVVPTAGEQFF.

V and J are TRBV29-1 and TRBJ1-4; 8 bases fit TRBD1. Germline V gene sequence: CDR1 SQVTM, CDR2 ANQGSEA. The V segment lost 4 bases and the J segment 6 bases; nucleotides outside the gene matches: 7. The CDR3 is 14 residues long. CDR3 bases: TGCAGCGTTGGGACAGGGTTCTCCGATGAAAAACTGTTTTTT. Its protein product is CSVGTGFSDEKLFF.

This chain connects TRBV6-2 or TRBV6-3 to TRBJ1-2; D is perhaps TRBD1 (5 bases). The germline gives CDR1 MNHEY, CDR2 SVGEGT. V lost 5 bases and J lost 4, with 17 bases in between. This CDR3 comprises 15 residues. This CDR3 is CASSHPGLRGYGYTF. In nucleotides, the CDR3 is TGTGCCAGCAGTCACCCGGGACTTCGTGGCTATGGCTACACCTTC.

The rearrangement links TRBV11-2 to TRBJ2-2; a possible D gene is TRBD1 (5 bases). The germline gives CDR1 SGHAT, CDR2 FQNNGV. CDR3 size: 15 residues. Trimming left V 5 bases short and J 4 bases short, with 14 bases between. The CDR3 is CASSRDSYATGELFF. The CDR3 DNA sequence: TGTGCCAGCAGCCGCGACAGCTACGCCACCGGGGAGCTGTTTTTT.

The chain recombines TRBV27 with TRBJ2-1, with TRBD1 matching 9 bases. This CDR3 contains 15 residues. The V gene end was trimmed by 4 bases and the J gene end by 6 bases; junction bases not matched to a gene: 7. CDR1 and CDR2 (germline): MNHEY, SMNVEV (reference sequence). The chain's CDR3 is CASSSSPDRGNEQFF. As DNA, the CDR3 is TGTGCCAGCAGTTCCTCTCCGGACAGGGGCAATGAGCAGTTCTTC.